These T cell receptor beta chains were read from a single sample in a study of blood T cells in healthy people across ages. TCRdb recomputed calls from the 5' RACE reads with MiXCR, one row per CDR3 protein. Among under 1 million distinct CDR3 sequences listed, approximately 44% were seen once. Material: blood. The receptors originated from a man aged 55 to 70 in good health. Both conserved end residues are part of each CDR3. A D gene is named only where the DNA matches it firmly. Only part of the rows carry a size: once, few, many, or a class if the clone is expanded.

d_gene,len,abundance,v_gene,j_gene,CDR3nt,CDR3aa
.,15,once,TRBV6-5,TRBJ1-6,TGTGCCAGCAGCCGCGACAGGATAGCCAATTCACCCCTCCACTTT,CASSRDRIANSPLHF
.,15,.,TRBV6-5,TRBJ2-7,TGTGCCAGCAGTTACTCGGCGCTCGGGGCTTACGAGCAGTACTTC,CASSYSALGAYEQYF
.,15,.,TRBV20-1,TRBJ2-1,TGCAGTGCTGTTTTGACGGGGGGCCTCTACAATGAGCAGTTCTTC,CSAVLTGGLYNEQFF
TRBD2,14,few,TRBV12-3/TRBV12-4,TRBJ2-7,TGTGCCAGCGGGTCTAGCGGGGGGGTCTACGAGCAGTACTTC,CASGSSGGVYEQYF
.,13,.,TRBV7-2,TRBJ2-7,TGTGCCAGCAGCACCACACGGACCTACGAGCAGTACTTC,CASSTTRTYEQYF
.,14,.,TRBV11-2,TRBJ1-1,TGTGCCAGCAGCTTTAGCGCGGCGGGCACTGAAGCTTTCTTT,CASSFSAAGTEAFF
.,19,.,TRBV5-1,TRBJ2-1,TGCGCCAGCAGCTCCAGCCGGGACGCCGGGGATACTCCTACGGGTGAGCAGTTCTTC,CASSSSRDAGDTPTGEQFF
.,16,few,TRBV6-1,TRBJ2-7,TGTGCCAGCAGTGACAAAGGGGTTGGCCTCCGCTACGAGCAGTACTTC,CASSDKGVGLRYEQYF
.,15,few,TRBV7-3,TRBJ2-3,TGTGCCAGCAGCTTAGGGGGATCGAGAACAGATACGCAGTATTTT,CASSLGGSRTDTQYF
.,14,.,TRBV4-1,TRBJ1-5,TGCGCCAGCAGCCAAGAACGGGAGTATCAGCCCCAGCATTTT,CASSQEREYQPQHF
.,11,many,TRBV20-1,TRBJ2-5,TGCAGTTGGGACACAAGGAGGACCCAGTACTTC,CSWDTRRTQYF
TRBD1,16,.,TRBV2,TRBJ2-7,TGTGCCAGCAGTCTACAGGGGGCCGTGAGCTCCTACGAGCAGTACTTC,CASSLQGAVSSYEQYF
TRBD1,14,few,TRBV3-1,TRBJ1-2,TGTGCCAGCAGCCACCCGGACAGGGAGAGCGGCTACACCTTC,CASSHPDRESGYTF
TRBD2,16,.,TRBV7-9,TRBJ2-3,TGTGCCAGCAGCTTAACGCGGGGGGGCCTCACAGATACGCAGTATTTT,CASSLTRGGLTDTQYF
.,15,.,TRBV15,TRBJ2-5,TGTGCCACCAGCGGCCCCGGGACCACCCAAGAGACCCAGTACTTC,CATSGPGTTQETQYF
.,14,few,TRBV7-9,TRBJ1-2,TGTGCCAGCAGCCCCGGGAGGGGCGACTATGGCTACACCTTC,CASSPGRGDYGYTF
TRBD1,14,.,TRBV20-1,TRBJ2-7,TGCAGTGCCCTCCAGGGGGAAAGCTCCTACGAGCAGTACTTC,CSALQGESSYEQYF
.,14,few,TRBV6-5,TRBJ2-7,TGTGCCAGCGGGCGGTCAGGGGCTTTTGGCGAGCAGTACTTC,CASGRSGAFGEQYF
.,13,few,TRBV2,TRBJ1-2,TGTGCCAGCAGTGAACCCAGCTTATGGGGCTACACCTTC,CASSEPSLWGYTF
TRBD2,15,.,TRBV4-1,TRBJ2-7,TGCGCCAGCAGCCAAGTAGCCAGCGGGGGTTACGAGCAGTACTTC,CASSQVASGGYEQYF